Included here is one TCR beta chain sequence, with context. Germline trimming cut 6 bases from V and 7 bases from J; bases unmatched to any gene: 7. Germline V gene data show CDR1 as SGHVS and CDR2 as FQNEAQ. This CDR3 spans 15 amino acids. The data were taken from a study of T cell responses to AZD1222 COVID-19 vaccine. Using immunoSEQ multiplex PCR, the repertoire was profiled, and TCRdb retains in-frame clones only, with some absent. Of some 150,000 clones in the sample, roughly nine tenths are singletons; the top ten hold 2.6%. V usage is TRBV7-8 and J usage is TRBJ2-3; 13 bases are shared with TRBD2. The sequenced sample was peripheral blood, obtained on day 0 of AZD1222 vaccination. This clonotype originated in an adult in good health. CDR3 sequence reads: CASRSGTSGENTQYF. For the CDR3, the DNA is TGTGCCAGCAGGTCCGGGACTAGCGGGGAGAATACGCAGTATTTT.